Reported below is one TCR beta chain. The target antigen is unknown. PCR involved 60 Vbeta and 13 Jbeta primers. The table came from immunoSEQ multiplex PCR; TCRdb's copy has only in-frame clones and leaves some out. The sample carries under 200,000 clones, approximately 85% recorded once. This CDR3 is built from 12 residues. Germline V CDR1 and CDR2: MNHNS, SASEGT. With 7 bases removed from V and 3 bases from J, the gap between germline ends came to 10 bases. This specimen comes from a study of cytomegalovirus exposure and HLA in healthy donors. Overall study context: Some 85 million unique TCRs from HLA-typed donors were held in an early data release. General study points: The listing of 150 to 200 TCR beta chains classed them as cytomegalovirus-associated. The study had only CMV serostatus as immune exposure information. When presence/absence was analysed, sequencing depth was taken to be roughly uniform across donors.

The receptor was isolated from a young man in good health and CMV-seropositive. Input material: PBMCs. The rearrangement links TRBV6-1 to TRBJ2-7; D possibly corresponds to TRBD1 (5 bases). CDR3 coding DNA: TGTGCCAGCAAAAGGGGAAACTACGAGCAGTACTTC. The encoded protein is CASKRGNYEQYF.